One and the same sample provided the 3 T cell receptor beta chains below, sequenced in a study of vaccination effects on CD4 cells after COVID-19. Before sequencing, viral peptide pools were used by the ViraFEST assay to expand antigen-specific CD4+ T cells. Following culture for around 10 days, CD4+ T cells were isolated. Each person got two doses of an mRNA SARS-CoV-2 vaccine, BNT162b2 or mRNA-1273. Which antigens these TCRs recognize remains unknown. Generated by immunoSEQ multiplex PCR, the TCRdb table keeps only in-frame clones and is missing some. The data hold about 59,000 clones, with under 80% observed a single time. Sequences were derived from CD4+ T cells from PBMCs cultured with HCoV-OC43 spike peptides, sampled after COVID-19 vaccination. Documented subset: HCoV-OC43 spike overlapping peptide pool stimulation. All receptors come from a human donor who received a COVID-19 vaccine.

This chain connects TRBV5-1 to TRBJ2-3, with 8 positions matching TRBD1. Germline V gives CDR1 SGHRS, CDR2 YFSETQ. Germline trimming cut 0 bases from V and 0 bases from J; bases unmatched to any gene: 3. The CDR3 contains 16 residues. CDR3 amino acids: CASSLDRGVSTDTQYF. CDR3 nucleotides: TGCGCCAGCAGCTTGGACAGGGGGGTTAGCACAGATACGCAGTATTTT.

V usage is TRBV7-2 and J usage is TRBJ2-5, with a possible D match to TRBD1 (5 bases). V was shortened by 5 bases and J by 4 bases, with 20 bases between the two germline ends. The CDR3 is made up of 16 amino acids. Germline loops: CDR1 SGHTA, CDR2 FQGNSA. The CDR3 loop reads CASSRSQARTGETQYF. CDR3 coding DNA: TGTGCCAGCAGCCGTTCACAGGCTAGGACGGGAGAGACCCAGTACTTC. Full variable domain (missing parts from reference TRBV7-2 and TRBJ2-5): GAGVSQSPSNKVTEKGKDVELRCDPISGHTALYWYRQSLGQGLEFLIYFQGNSAPDKSGLPSDRFSAERTGGSVSTLTIQRTQQEDSAVYLCASSRSQARTGETQYFGPGTRLLVL.

The chain recombines TRBV11-3 with TRBJ1-4, with D perhaps TRBD1 (5 bases). From germline, CDR1 is SGHNT and CDR2 YENEEA. Trimming shortened V by 2 bases and J by 7 bases, and 8 bases separated the two germline ends. This CDR3 is built from 13 residues. CDR3 DNA sequence: TGTGCCAGCAGCTTACAGGGTGGTGAAAAACTGTTTTTT. Its protein product is CASSLQGGEKLFF.